This T cell receptor beta chain was recovered during a study of T-cell reconstitution after alpha-beta-depleted transplantation in children. The CDR3 has 14 residues. The germline V gene has CDR1 MNHEY and CDR2 SMNVEV (reference sequence). The V and J ends lost 11 bases and 0 bases, in that order; junction bases with no gene match: 4. Preparation of the TCRbeta library used unique molecular identifiers. MiXCR, run by TCRdb on the PCR reads, gives a single entry per CDR3 protein. The table shows approximately 340,000 distinct CDR3 sequences, with 10% to 13% occurring only once. This clonotype has only a few counts.

The chain uses TRBV27 and TRBJ2-6; the match to TRBD1 covers 7 bases. The starting material was PBMCs from the stem cell graft donor, obtained from the stem cell graft. The TCR originated in a human donor who donated a stem cell graft to a child with acute lymphoblastic leukemia. CDR3 nucleotides: TGTGCCGTAAGGGACAGCTCTGGGGCCAACGTCCTGACTTTC. Its translation: CAVRDSSGANVLTF.